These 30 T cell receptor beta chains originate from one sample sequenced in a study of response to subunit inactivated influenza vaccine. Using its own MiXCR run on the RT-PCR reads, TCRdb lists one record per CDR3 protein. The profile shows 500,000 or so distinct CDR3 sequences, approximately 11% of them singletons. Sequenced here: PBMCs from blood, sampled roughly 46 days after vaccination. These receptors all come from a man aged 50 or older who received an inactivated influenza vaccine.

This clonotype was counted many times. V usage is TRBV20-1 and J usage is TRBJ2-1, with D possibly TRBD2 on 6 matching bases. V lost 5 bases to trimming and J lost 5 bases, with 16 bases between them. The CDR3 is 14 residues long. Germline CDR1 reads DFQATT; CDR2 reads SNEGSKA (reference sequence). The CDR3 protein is CSAAGSPGNNEQFF. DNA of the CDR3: TGCAGTGCTGCGGGGTCCCCGGGTAACAATGAGCAGTTCTTC.

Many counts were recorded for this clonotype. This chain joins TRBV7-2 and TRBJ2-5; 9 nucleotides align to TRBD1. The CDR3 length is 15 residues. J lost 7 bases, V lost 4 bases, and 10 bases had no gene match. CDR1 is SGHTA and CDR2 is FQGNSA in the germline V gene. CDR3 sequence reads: CASSSNSGTGLTQYF. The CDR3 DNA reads TGTGCCAGCAGCTCTAATTCCGGGACAGGGCTGACCCAGTACTTC.

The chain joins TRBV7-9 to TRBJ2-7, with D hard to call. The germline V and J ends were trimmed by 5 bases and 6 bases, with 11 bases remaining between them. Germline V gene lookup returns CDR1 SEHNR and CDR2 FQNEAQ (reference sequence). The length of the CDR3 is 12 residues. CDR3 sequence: CASSLSPGEQYF. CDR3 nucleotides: TGTGCCAGCAGCCTCTCACCGGGCGAGCAGTACTTC.

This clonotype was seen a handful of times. DNA of the CDR3: TGCAGTGACTCCTCCAGGATGGGGGGGAGAGAGACCCAGTACTTC. It yields the protein CSDSSRMGGRETQYF. The chain is built from TRBV20-1 and TRBJ2-5; 7 bases agree with TRBD2. After removal of 7 bases from V and 4 bases from J, the junction contained 15 bases not matched to a gene. The CDR3 spans 15 residues. Germline V gives CDR1 DFQATT, CDR2 SNEGSKA (reference sequence).

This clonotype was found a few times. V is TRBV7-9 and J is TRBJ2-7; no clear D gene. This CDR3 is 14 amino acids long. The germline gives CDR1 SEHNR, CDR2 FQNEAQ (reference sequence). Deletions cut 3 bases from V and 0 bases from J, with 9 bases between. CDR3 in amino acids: CASSFPHLSYEQYF. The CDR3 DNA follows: TGTGCCAGCAGCTTCCCACATCTCTCCTACGAGCAGTACTTC.

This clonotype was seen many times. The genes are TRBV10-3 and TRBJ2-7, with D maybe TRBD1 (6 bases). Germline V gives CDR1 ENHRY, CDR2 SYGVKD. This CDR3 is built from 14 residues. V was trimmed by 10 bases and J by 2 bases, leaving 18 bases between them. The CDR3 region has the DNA TGTGCCACCGAGAATTGGGACACTACCTACGAGCAGTACTTC. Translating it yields CATENWDTTYEQYF.

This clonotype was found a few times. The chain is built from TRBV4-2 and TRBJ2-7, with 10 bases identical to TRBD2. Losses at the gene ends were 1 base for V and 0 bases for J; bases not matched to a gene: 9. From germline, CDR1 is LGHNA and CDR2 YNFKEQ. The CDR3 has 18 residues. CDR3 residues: CASSQGASGSGVSYEQYF. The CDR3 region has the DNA TGTGCCAGCAGCCAAGGGGCTAGCGGGAGTGGGGTCTCCTACGAGCAGTACTTC.

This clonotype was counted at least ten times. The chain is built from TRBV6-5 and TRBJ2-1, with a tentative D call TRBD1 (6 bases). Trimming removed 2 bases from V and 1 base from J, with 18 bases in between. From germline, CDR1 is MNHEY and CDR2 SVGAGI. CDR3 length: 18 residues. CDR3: CASSYHSSRGSSYNEQFF. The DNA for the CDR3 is TGTGCCAGCAGTTACCACTCATCCAGGGGAAGTTCCTACAATGAGCAGTTCTTC.

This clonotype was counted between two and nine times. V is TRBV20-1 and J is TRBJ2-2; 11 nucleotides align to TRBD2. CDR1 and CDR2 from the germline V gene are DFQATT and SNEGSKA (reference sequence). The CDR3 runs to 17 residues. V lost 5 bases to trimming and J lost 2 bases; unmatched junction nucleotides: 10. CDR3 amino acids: CSASMTSGAPNTGELFF. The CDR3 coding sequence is TGCAGTGCTTCAATGACTAGCGGGGCGCCCAACACCGGGGAGCTGTTTTTT.

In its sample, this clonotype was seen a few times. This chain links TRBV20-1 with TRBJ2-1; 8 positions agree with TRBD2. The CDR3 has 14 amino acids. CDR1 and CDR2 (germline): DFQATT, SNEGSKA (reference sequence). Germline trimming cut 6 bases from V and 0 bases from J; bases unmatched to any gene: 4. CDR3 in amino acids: CSAPGGSSYNEQFF. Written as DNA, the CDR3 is TGCAGTGCCCCGGGAGGGAGCTCCTACAATGAGCAGTTCTTC.

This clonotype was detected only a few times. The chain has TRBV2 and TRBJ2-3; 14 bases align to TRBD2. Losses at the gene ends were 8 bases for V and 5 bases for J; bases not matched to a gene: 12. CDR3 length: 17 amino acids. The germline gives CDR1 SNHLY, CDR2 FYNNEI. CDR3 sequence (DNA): TGTGCCAGCCCGCCGACGACTAGCGGGAGGGAAGGAGATACGCAGTATTTT. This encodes CASPPTTSGREGDTQYF.

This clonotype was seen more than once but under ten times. The CDR3 DNA follows: TGTGCCAGCAGCTCCGGGACTAGCGGGGTGGACGAGCAGTACTTC. Translation gives CASSSGTSGVDEQYF. The gene calls are TRBV3-1 and TRBJ2-7; 13 bases map to TRBD2. This CDR3 contains 15 residues. The J segment lost 5 bases and the V segment lost 5 bases, leaving 6 bases of the junction unmatched. The germline V gene encodes CDR1 LGHDT and CDR2 YNNKEL (reference sequence).

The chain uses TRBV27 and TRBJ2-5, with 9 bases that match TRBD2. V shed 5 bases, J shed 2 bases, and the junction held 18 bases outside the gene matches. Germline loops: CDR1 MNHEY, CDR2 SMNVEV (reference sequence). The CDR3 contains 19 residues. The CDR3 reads CASSLPRSASGAPQETQYF. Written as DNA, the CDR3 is TGTGCCAGCAGTCTCCCGCGGTCCGCTAGCGGGGCCCCGCAAGAGACCCAGTACTTC.

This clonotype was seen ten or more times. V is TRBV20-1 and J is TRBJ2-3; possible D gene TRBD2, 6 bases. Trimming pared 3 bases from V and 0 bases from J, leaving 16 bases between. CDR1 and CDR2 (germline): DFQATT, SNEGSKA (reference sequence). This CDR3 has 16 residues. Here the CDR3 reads CSASPLAYASTDTQYF. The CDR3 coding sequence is TGCAGTGCTAGCCCTCTAGCGTACGCTAGCACAGATACGCAGTATTTT.

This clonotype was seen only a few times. In nucleotides, the CDR3 is TGTGCCACCAGCAGAGTCCCCCGGCAGGAACAAGAGACCCAGTACTTC. Protein product: CATSRVPRQEQETQYF. The rearrangement uses TRBV15 and TRBJ2-5; D unclear. The germline gives CDR1 LNHNV, CDR2 YYDKDF (reference sequence). This CDR3 has 16 residues. V lost 1 base and J 2 bases, leaving 14 bases between the germline ends. Complete variable domain (other parts from reference TRBV15 and TRBJ2-5): DAMVIQNPRYQVTQFGKPVTLSCSQTLNHNVMYWYQQKSSQAPKLLFHYYDKDFNNEADTPDNFQSRRPNTSFCFLDIRSPGLGDTAMYLCATSRVPRQEQETQYFGPGTRLLVL.

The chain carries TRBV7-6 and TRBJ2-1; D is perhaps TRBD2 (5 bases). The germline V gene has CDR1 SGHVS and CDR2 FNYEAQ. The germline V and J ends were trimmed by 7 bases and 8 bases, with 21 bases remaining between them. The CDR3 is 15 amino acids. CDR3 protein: CASTPRRGSGDEQFF. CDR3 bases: TGTGCCAGCACCCCACGTCGGGGTTCTGGCGATGAGCAGTTCTTC.

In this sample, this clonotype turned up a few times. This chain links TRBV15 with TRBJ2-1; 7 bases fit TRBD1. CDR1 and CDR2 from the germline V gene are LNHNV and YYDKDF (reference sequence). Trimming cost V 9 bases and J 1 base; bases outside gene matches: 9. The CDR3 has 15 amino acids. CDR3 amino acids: CATTTGAWSYNEQFF. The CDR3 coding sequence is TGTGCCACAACAACAGGGGCTTGGTCCTACAATGAGCAGTTCTTC.

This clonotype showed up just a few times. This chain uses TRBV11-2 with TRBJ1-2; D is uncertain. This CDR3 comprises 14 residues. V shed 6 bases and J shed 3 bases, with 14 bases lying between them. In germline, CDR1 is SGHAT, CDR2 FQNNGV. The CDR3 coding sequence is TGTGCCAGCAGTGGCCGTGGACGGCACTATGGCTACACCTTC. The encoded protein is CASSGRGRHYGYTF.

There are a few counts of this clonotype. CDR3 loop: CASSLVGFGYEQYF. Here the CDR3 DNA reads TGTGCCAGCAGCTTAGTTGGATTCGGCTACGAGCAGTACTTC. V and J are TRBV7-9 and TRBJ2-7; no definite D call. CDR3 length: 14 residues. V was shortened by 1 base and J by 3 bases, with 10 bases between the two germline ends. CDR1 and CDR2 from the germline V gene are SEHNR and FQNEAQ (reference sequence). Full variable domain (missing parts from reference TRBV7-9 and TRBJ2-7): DTGVSQNPRHKITKRGQNVTFRCDPISEHNRLYWYRQTLGQGPEFLTYFQNEAQLEKSRLLSDRFSAERPKGSFSTLEIQRTEQGDSAMYLCASSLVGFGYEQYFGPGTRLTVT.

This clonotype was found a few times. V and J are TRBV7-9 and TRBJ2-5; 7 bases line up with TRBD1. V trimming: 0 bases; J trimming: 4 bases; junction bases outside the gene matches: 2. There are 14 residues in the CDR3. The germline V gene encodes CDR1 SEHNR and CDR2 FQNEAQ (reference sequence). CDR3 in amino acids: CASSLAGGSETQYF. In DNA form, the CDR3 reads TGTGCCAGCAGCTTAGCAGGGGGCTCAGAGACCCAGTACTTC.

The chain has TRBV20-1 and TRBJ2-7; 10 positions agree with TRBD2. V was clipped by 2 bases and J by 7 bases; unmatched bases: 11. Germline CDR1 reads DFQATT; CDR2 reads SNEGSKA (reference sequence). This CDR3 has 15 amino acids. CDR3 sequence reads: CSARRSGRVQGEQYF. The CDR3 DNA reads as TGCAGTGCTAGAAGGAGCGGGAGGGTTCAGGGAGAGCAGTACTTC.

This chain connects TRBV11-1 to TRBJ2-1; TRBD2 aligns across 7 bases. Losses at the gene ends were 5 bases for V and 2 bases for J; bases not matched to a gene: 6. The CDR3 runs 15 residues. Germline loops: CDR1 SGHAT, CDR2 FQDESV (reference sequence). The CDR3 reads CASSAQREAYNEQFF. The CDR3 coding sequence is TGTGCCAGCAGCGCTCAACGGGAGGCCTACAATGAGCAGTTCTTC.

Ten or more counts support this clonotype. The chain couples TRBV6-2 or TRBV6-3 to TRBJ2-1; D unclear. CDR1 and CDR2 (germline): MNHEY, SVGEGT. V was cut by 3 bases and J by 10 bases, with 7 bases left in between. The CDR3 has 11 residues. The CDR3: CASSYRWEQFF. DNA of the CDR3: TGTGCCAGCAGTTATAGGTGGGAGCAGTTCTTC.

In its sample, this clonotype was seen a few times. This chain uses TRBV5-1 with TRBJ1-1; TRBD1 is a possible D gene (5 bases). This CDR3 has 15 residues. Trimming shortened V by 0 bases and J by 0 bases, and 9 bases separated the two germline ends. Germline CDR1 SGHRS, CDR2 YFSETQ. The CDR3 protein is CASSLEGLVNTEAFF. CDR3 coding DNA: TGCGCCAGCAGCTTGGAGGGGTTGGTGAACACTGAAGCTTTCTTT.

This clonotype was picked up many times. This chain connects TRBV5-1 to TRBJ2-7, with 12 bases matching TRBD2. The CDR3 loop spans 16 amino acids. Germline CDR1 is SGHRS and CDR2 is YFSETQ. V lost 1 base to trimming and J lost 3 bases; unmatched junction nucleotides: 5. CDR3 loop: CASSLSGLAGYYEQYF. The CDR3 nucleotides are TGCGCCAGCAGCTTGAGCGGACTAGCGGGGTACTACGAGCAGTACTTC.

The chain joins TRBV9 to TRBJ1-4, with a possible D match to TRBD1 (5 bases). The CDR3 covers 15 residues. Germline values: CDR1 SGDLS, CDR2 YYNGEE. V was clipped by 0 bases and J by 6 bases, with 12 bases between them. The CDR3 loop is CASSVAHRPDEKLFF. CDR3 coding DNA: TGTGCCAGCAGCGTAGCGCACAGGCCGGATGAAAAACTGTTTTTT. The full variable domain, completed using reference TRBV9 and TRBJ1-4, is DSGVTQTPKHLITATGQRVTLRCSPRSGDLSVYWYQQSLDQGLQFLIQYYNGEERAKGNILERFSAQQFPDLHSELNLSSLELGDSALYFCASSVAHRPDEKLFFGSGTQLSVL.

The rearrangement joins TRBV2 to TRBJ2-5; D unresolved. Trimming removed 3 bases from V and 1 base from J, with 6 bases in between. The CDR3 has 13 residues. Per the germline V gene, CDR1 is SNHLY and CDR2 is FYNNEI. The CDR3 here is CASSDLTQETQYF. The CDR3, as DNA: TGTGCCAGCAGTGACCTAACCCAAGAGACCCAGTACTTC.

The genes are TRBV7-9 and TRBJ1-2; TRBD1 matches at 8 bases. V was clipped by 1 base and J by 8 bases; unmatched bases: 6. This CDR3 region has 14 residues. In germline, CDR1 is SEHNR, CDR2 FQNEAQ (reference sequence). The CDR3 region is CASSLVSAGGGYTF. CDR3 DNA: TGTGCCAGCAGCTTAGTCAGCGCAGGGGGCGGCTACACCTTC.

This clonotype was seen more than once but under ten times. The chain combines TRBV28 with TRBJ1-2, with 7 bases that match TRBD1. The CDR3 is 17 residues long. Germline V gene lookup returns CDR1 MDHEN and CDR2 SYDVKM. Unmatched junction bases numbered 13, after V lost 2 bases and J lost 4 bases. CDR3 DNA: TGTGCCAGCAGTTTACGGGACAGCGTATCCAACACCTATGGCTACACCTTC. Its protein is CASSLRDSVSNTYGYTF.

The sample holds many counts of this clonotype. The CDR3 reads CASRTGQGFDSGYEQYF. CDR3 coding DNA: TGTGCCAGCAGGACGGGACAGGGCTTCGACTCAGGGTACGAGCAGTACTTC. V usage is TRBV6-1 and J usage is TRBJ2-7; 9 bases are shared with TRBD1. Germline CDR1 reads MNHNS; CDR2 reads SASEGT. The CDR3 totals 17 residues. J was trimmed by 4 bases and V by 6 bases; bases with no gene match: 16.